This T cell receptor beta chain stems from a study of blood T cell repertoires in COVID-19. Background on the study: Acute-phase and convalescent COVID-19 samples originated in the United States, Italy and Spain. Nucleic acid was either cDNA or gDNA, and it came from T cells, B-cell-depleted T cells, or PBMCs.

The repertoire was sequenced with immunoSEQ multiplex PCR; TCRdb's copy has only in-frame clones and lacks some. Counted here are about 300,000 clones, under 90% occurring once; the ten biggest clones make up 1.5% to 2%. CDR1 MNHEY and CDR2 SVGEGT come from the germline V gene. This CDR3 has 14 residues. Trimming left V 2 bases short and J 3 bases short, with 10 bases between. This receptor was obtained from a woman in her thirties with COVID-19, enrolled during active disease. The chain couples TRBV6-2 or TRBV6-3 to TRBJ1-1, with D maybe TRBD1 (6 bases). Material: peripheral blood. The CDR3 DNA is TGTGCCAGCAGTTACCCCGACAGGTACACTGAAGCTTTCTTT. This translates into CASSYPDRYTEAFF.